Sequencing of this T cell receptor (beta chain) was carried out in a study of CD8 T cells in Susac syndrome. Germline values: CDR1 SEHNR, CDR2 FQNEAQ (reference sequence). The CDR3 is made up of 16 amino acids. J lost 4 bases, V lost 5 bases, and 11 bases had no gene match. Random hexamers were used to reverse transcribe the RNA input (about 0.5 to 1 ug). TCRdb called the immunoSEQ multiplex PCR reads again in MiXCR, with one record for every CDR3 protein. The sample contains about 280,000 distinct CDR3 sequences, roughly 81% of which appear only once. Those who served as multiple sclerosis controls were treatment-naive patients with stable or active relapsing-remitting disease.

This sequence joins TRBV7-9 and TRBJ2-3; 8 bases line up with TRBD2. Material for sequencing was CD8+ T cells from PBMCs. The sequence derives from a human donor with multiple sclerosis. The chain's CDR3 is CASSPYPTSVPDTQYF. The CDR3 DNA follows: TGTGCCAGCAGCCCTTATCCGACTAGCGTTCCAGATACGCAGTATTTT.